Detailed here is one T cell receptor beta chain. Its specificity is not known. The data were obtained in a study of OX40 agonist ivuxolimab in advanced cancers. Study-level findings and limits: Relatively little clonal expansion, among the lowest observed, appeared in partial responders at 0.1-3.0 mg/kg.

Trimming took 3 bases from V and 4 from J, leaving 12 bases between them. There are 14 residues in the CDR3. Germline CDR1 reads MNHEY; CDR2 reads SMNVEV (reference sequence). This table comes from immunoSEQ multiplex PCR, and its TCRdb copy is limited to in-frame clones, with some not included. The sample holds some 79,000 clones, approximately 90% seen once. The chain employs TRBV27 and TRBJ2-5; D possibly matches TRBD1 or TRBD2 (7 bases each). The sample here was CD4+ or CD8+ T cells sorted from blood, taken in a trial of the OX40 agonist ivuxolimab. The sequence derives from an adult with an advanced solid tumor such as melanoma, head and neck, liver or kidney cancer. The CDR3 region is CASSLGGGRETQYF. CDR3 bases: TGTGCCAGCAGTTTGGGAGGGGGCCGAGAGACCCAGTACTTC.